The entry that follows covers one T cell receptor beta chain sequence. Related graft donors supplied nonmyeloablative bone marrow transplants, and mixed chimerism was transient. The method was immunoSEQ multiplex PCR; TCRdb's version includes in-frame clones alone and lacks a portion of them. The profile covers about 52,000 clones, with 90% to 95% appearing a single time and roughly 15% taken by the ten largest. V was shortened by 2 bases and J by 5 bases, with 17 bases between the two germline ends. Germline CDR1 is MNHEY and CDR2 is SMNVEV (reference sequence). This CDR3 contains 16 residues. The record originates from a study of Tregs in tolerant kidney transplant recipients.

The J gene is TRBJ2-3, the V gene TRBV27; the D gene is possibly TRBD2 (7 bases). The sequencing here drew on CD8+ T cells from blood (PBMCs), taken 24 months after the transplant. This TCR derives from a human patient who received a combined kidney and bone marrow transplant. Some T cells may have originated in the graft donor. The DNA for the CDR3 is TGTGCCAGCAGTTTAATCTCGCGGGGGCCGGTAGATACGCAGTATTTT. Protein sequence: CASSLISRGPVDTQYF.